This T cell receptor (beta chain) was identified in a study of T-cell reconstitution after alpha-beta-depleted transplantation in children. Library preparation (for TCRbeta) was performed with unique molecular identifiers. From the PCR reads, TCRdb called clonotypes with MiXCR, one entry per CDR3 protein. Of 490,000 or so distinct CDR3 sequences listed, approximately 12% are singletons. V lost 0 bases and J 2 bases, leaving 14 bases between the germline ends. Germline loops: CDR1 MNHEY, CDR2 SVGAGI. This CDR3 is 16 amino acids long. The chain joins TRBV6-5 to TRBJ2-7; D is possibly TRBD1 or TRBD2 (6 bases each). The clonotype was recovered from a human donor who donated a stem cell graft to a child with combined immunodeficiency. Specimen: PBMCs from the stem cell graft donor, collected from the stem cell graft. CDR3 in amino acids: CASSYSRGEATYEQYF. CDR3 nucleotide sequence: TGTGCCAGCAGTTACTCGAGGGGGGAGGCCACCTACGAGCAGTACTTC.